This T cell receptor beta chain came from a study of T cell responses to AZD1222 COVID-19 vaccine. Study-wide findings and caveats: Among the donors, most were white British and more were female, and clonal diversity was possibly underestimated. In the spike-specific TCR repertoire, nearly half reportedly target unmutated variant regions. Repertoires in all cases were sampled only once the peak T cell response had passed.

Assay used: immunoSEQ multiplex PCR; TCRdb lists only in-frame clones, some missing. The sample has approximately 170,000 clones, 85% to 95% seen once. V lost 3 bases and J lost 3; bases outside the gene matches: 3. The CDR3 contains 14 residues. Germline V gene lookup returns CDR1 KGHSH and CDR2 LQKENI. A word on this clone: The target antigen is unknown.

This clonotype was sampled from an adult in good health. Sequencing was performed on peripheral blood, taken on day 0 of AZD1222 vaccination. The chain carries TRBV18 and TRBJ2-7, with 9 bases matching TRBD1. For the CDR3, the DNA is TGTGCCAGCTCACCCGGGACAGGGAACTACGAGCAGTACTTC. This encodes CASSPGTGNYEQYF.